The 15 T cell receptor beta chains presented below share a single source sample, sequenced in a study of T-cell memory formation after mild COVID-19. A single record per CDR3 protein comes from TCRdb applying MiXCR to the 5' RACE reads. The repertoire holds a few hundred thousand distinct CDR3 sequences, with roughly 15% as singletons. Sequenced: PBMCs or a T cell subset sorted from them (not recorded which). The source of these receptors is a man between 18 and 29 years old who had mild COVID-19 (a few samples of this study predate the infection). Cell type and time point are not known.

There are a few counts of this clonotype. The chain recombines TRBV11-2 with TRBJ2-7; D not resolved. CDR3 size: 15 residues. The germline V gene encodes CDR1 SGHAT and CDR2 FQNNGV. Trimming cost V 2 bases and J 0 bases, with 11 bases left between them. For the CDR3, the DNA is TGTGCCAGCAGCTTACAGGATTCCCGCTCCTACGAGCAGTACTTC. As protein: CASSLQDSRSYEQYF.

J is TRBJ1-1 and V is TRBV3-1; a weak D match, TRBD1 (5 bases). Germline CDR1 LGHDT, CDR2 YNNKEL (reference sequence). Trimming stripped 3 bases from V and 4 bases from J, with 9 bases between. The CDR3 spans 13 residues. CDR3 DNA sequence: TGTGCCAGCAGCCAGGCAGGGCTCACTGAAGCTTTCTTT. Its translation: CASSQAGLTEAFF.

The chain has TRBV5-1 and TRBJ2-2; 7 positions agree with TRBD2. V lost 1 base, J lost 1 base, and 4 bases stayed unmatched. This CDR3 is built from 16 residues. Germline V gene data show CDR1 as SGHRS and CDR2 as YFSETQ. The DNA for the CDR3 is TGCGCCAGCAGCTTGACGCTAGCGGAGAACACCGGGGAGCTGTTTTTT. It encodes CASSLTLAENTGELFF.

This clonotype turned up a few times. This chain uses TRBV6-1 with TRBJ1-2, with D possibly matching TRBD1 (5 bases). The germline V gene encodes CDR1 MNHNS and CDR2 SASEGT. Trimming shortened V by 7 bases and J by 8 bases, and 17 bases separated the two germline ends. The CDR3 has 13 amino acids. The CDR3 loop is CASTLPGYGGYTF. DNA for the CDR3: TGTGCCAGCACCCTACCAGGGTATGGCGGCTACACCTTC.

J is TRBJ2-1 and V is TRBV2, with no clear D. Trimming left V 2 bases short and J 5 bases short, with 16 bases between. The CDR3 covers 16 residues. Germline CDR1 reads SNHLY; CDR2 reads FYNNEI. The CDR3 reads CASSESIRQDHNEQFF. The CDR3 DNA follows: TGTGCCAGCAGTGAATCGATCCGGCAGGACCACAATGAGCAGTTCTTC.

This clonotype was observed many times. The gene calls are TRBV5-1 and TRBJ1-1, with a weak D call TRBD1 (6 bases). CDR3 length: 15 residues. Germline assignment: CDR1 SGHRS and CDR2 YFSETQ. Trimming shortened V by 7 bases and J by 6 bases, and 22 bases separated the two germline ends. The CDR3 DNA reads as TGCGCCAGCTCGCGGGACACGCACATGGTACCTGAAGCTTTCTTT. It is translated as CASSRDTHMVPEAFF.

The sample holds many counts of this clonotype. The CDR3 is CASSPSRGLAGGHEQYF. The CDR3 DNA sequence: TGTGCCAGCAGCCCCTCCCGGGGACTAGCGGGGGGTCACGAGCAGTACTTC. This chain uses TRBV7-6 with TRBJ2-7, with 15 bases matching TRBD2. Germline V gene lookup returns CDR1 SGHVS and CDR2 FNYEAQ. This CDR3 is 17 amino acids long. J was trimmed by 5 bases and V by 5 bases; bases with no gene match: 10.

The chain carries TRBV12-5 and TRBJ2-3; D unresolved. Trimming took off 1 base at V and 2 bases at J, with 10 bases between the two ends. Per germline, CDR1 LGHNT and CDR2 FRNRAP. This CDR3 region has 15 residues. The CDR3 nucleotides read TGTGCTAGTGGTTTGGGGCAGCGACACACAGATACGCAGTATTTT. This encodes CASGLGQRHTDTQYF.

The chain links TRBV6-1 to TRBJ1-5; TRBD1 matches at 9 bases. The CDR3 consists of 15 residues. Looked up from germline, CDR1 is MNHNS and CDR2 is SASEGT. Unmatched junction bases numbered 6, after V lost 2 bases and J lost 7 bases. This chain's CDR3 is CASSEWGQGGQPQHF. CDR3 sequence (DNA): TGTGCCAGCAGTGAATGGGGACAGGGCGGACAGCCCCAGCATTTT.

This clonotype was found many times. The V and J genes are TRBV7-9 and TRBJ1-1; D ambiguous. The CDR3 sequence is 14 residues long. V shed 4 bases and J shed 1 base, with 10 bases lying between them. Germline lookup yields CDR1 SEHNR and CDR2 FQNEAQ (reference sequence). CDR3 sequence (DNA): TGTGCCAGCAGCTCCGGACCGAGGAACACTGAAGCTTTCTTT. Translation gives CASSSGPRNTEAFF.

This clonotype was recorded at least ten times. The chain links TRBV7-7 to TRBJ2-2; D not resolved. The CDR3 is 14 residues long. CDR1 is SSHAT and CDR2 is FNYEAQ in the germline V gene (reference sequence). V lost 2 bases and J lost 1, with 5 bases in between. The CDR3 loop reads CASSLRENTGELFF. The CDR3 DNA is TGTGCCAGCAGCTTAAGGGAGAACACCGGGGAGCTGTTTTTT.

This clonotype appeared a few times. V and J are TRBV5-6 and TRBJ1-5; TRBD1 is a possible D gene (6 bases). The V end lost 2 bases, the J end lost 1 base, and 7 bases lay between the germline ends. In germline, CDR1 is SGHDT, CDR2 YYEEEE. The CDR3 loop spans 14 amino acids. The CDR3 nucleotides read TGTGCCAGCAGCTTTACAGGGAGCAATCAGCCCCAGCATTTT. Protein: CASSFTGSNQPQHF.

This clonotype appeared a few times. The CDR3 DNA is TGTGCCAGCAGCCAATTCCGGGGCAGGGGCGGTACCGGGGAGCTGTTTTTT. The encoded protein is CASSQFRGRGGTGELFF. The chain joins TRBV14 to TRBJ2-2; a possible D gene is TRBD1 (6 bases). Germline V lookup: CDR1 SGHDN, CDR2 FVKESK. This CDR3 has 17 residues. With 2 bases removed from V and 5 bases from J, the gap between germline ends came to 18 bases.

This clonotype was detected a few times. The chain joins TRBV29-1 to TRBJ2-2; perhaps TRBD2 as D (6 bases). This CDR3 region has 16 residues. The V end was cut by 1 base, the J end by 0 bases, with 12 bases between. CDR1 and CDR2 (germline): SQVTM, ANQGSEA. The DNA of the CDR3 is TGCAGCGTTGAAGGGGCGGGGACTTCGAACACCGGGGAGCTGTTTTTT. Its translation: CSVEGAGTSNTGELFF.

This clonotype has just a few counts. The rearrangement links TRBV3-1 to TRBJ2-3; a weak D match, TRBD1 (6 bases). CDR3 length: 16 residues. Germline CDR1 and CDR2: LGHDT and YNNKEL (reference sequence). V was clipped by 0 bases and J by 5 bases, with 15 bases between them. The CDR3 spells CASSQDLRTGIDTQYF. As DNA, the CDR3 is TGTGCCAGCAGCCAAGATCTAAGAACAGGGATAGATACGCAGTATTTT.